The rows below give T cell receptor beta chains drawn from one sample of a study of blood T cell repertoires in COVID-19. TCRdb's table, derived via immunoSEQ multiplex PCR, lists solely in-frame clones and lacks some. In the table there are over 200,000 clones, approximately 84% of which are singletons. Sequencing was carried out using PBMCs or T cells enriched from blood (not recorded which). The receptors here all came from a man in his fifties or sixties who had recovered from COVID-19. Each CDR3 is given with its conserved first and last residue. A D gene is named only where the DNA matches it firmly. Size is omitted from some rows. Given values are once, few, many or a class for expanded clones.

length	D	J	size	V	CDR3	DNA
13	TRBD1	TRBJ1-2	.	TRBV6-6	CASRGTGEYGYTF	TGTGCCAGCAGGGGGACAGGGGAGTATGGCTACACCTTC
15	.	TRBJ1-2	.	TRBV11-2	CASSLMRGAGAGYTF	TGTGCCAGCAGCTTAATGAGGGGCGCGGGGGCTGGCTACACCTTC
14	.	TRBJ2-7	.	TRBV7-2	CASSPGVGSYEQYF	TGTGCCAGCAGCCCAGGGGTGGGTTCCTACGAGCAGTACTTC
11	.	TRBJ1-2	.	TRBV30	CAWNFGYGYTF	TGTGCCTGGAATTTCGGCTATGGCTACACCTTC
12	.	TRBJ2-2	few	TRBV29-1	CSAGPSTGELFF	TGCAGCGCGGGTCCGTCCACCGGGGAGCTGTTTTTT
15	TRBD1	TRBJ2-5	.	TRBV10-1	CASSPPGQGRETQYF	TGCGCCAGCAGTCCCCCGGGACAGGGGCGGGAGACCCAGTACTTC
16	TRBD1	TRBJ1-6	.	TRBV6-5	CASSYSSGQIDSPLHF	TGTGCCAGCAGTTACTCGTCGGGACAGATAGATTCACCCCTCCACTTT
13	.	TRBJ1-5	.	TRBV24-1	CATSDQSNQPQHF	TGTGCCACCAGTGATCAAAGCAATCAGCCCCAGCATTTT
15	TRBD1	TRBJ2-3	.	TRBV5-8	CASSVLQGAGDTQYF	TGTGCCAGCAGCGTATTACAGGGGGCTGGAGATACGCAGTATTTT
15	.	TRBJ1-2	.	TRBV7-2	CASSLIIQGDYGYTF	TGTGCCAGCAGCTTAATAATACAGGGAGACTATGGCTACACCTTC
16	TRBD1	TRBJ1-5	.	TRBV6-2/TRBV6-3	CASSYSFLRGRQPQHF	TGTGCCAGCAGTTACTCGTTTCTCAGGGGGCGTCAGCCCCAGCATTTT
15	TRBD1	TRBJ1-4	once	TRBV5-1	CASSLNRGLSEKLFF	TGCGCCAGCAGCTTGAACAGGGGATTGAGTGAAAAACTGTTTTTT
11	.	TRBJ1-5	.	TRBV12-3/TRBV12-4	CASSKAGPQHF	TGTGCCAGCAGTAAAGCCGGGCCCCAGCATTTT
14	.	TRBJ1-5	.	TRBV19	CASSLTGSNQPQHF	TGTGCCAGTAGTCTAACGGGTAGCAATCAGCCCCAGCATTTT
13	TRBD1	TRBJ2-5	.	TRBV18	CASSPGTEETQYF	TGTGCCAGCTCACCCGGGACAGAAGAGACCCAGTACTTC
13	.	TRBJ1-2	.	TRBV5-6	CASSLAGNYGYTF	TGTGCCAGCAGCTTGGCCGGGAACTATGGCTACACCTTC
15	TRBD1	TRBJ2-7	.	TRBV27	CASRRTPGQTYEQYF	TGTGCCAGCAGACGTACGCCGGGACAGACCTACGAGCAGTACTTC
16	.	TRBJ1-3	.	TRBV11-2	CASSPTGSVSGNTIYF	TGTGCCAGCAGCCCGACCGGGTCTGTCTCTGGAAACACCATATATTTT
16	.	TRBJ1-2	.	TRBV6-1	CASSEALTNTGYGYTF	TGTGCCAGCAGTGAAGCGCTTACGAATACAGGTTATGGCTACACCTTC
15	.	TRBJ2-3	.	TRBV7-2	CASSALGGREDTQYF	TGTGCCAGCAGCGCATTGGGGGGGCGTGAAGATACGCAGTATTTT
15	TRBD1	TRBJ1-1	.	TRBV2	CASSRGQAYNTEAFF	TGTGCCAGCAGTAGAGGACAGGCTTATAACACTGAAGCTTTCTTT
17	.	TRBJ2-3	once	TRBV6-1	CASSVGSIVLGGDTQYF	TGTGCCAGCAGTGTAGGGAGTATAGTTTTAGGAGGGGATACGCAGTATTTT
15	.	TRBJ1-2	.	TRBV6-1	CASSEGGGVGYGYTF	TGTGCCAGCAGTGAAGGGGGAGGGGTCGGCTATGGCTACACCTTC
15	.	TRBJ2-1	.	TRBV7-6	CASSQGGSSYNEQFF	TGTGCCAGCAGCCAGGGGGGTAGCTCCTACAATGAGCAGTTCTTC